These 25 T cell receptor beta chains were sequenced from one sample in a study of PD-L1 blockade in urothelial cancer. The time point is: pretreatment peripheral blood. The assay was immunoSEQ multiplex PCR, and TCRdb's table has in-frame clones only and misses some. The profile shows 15,000 to 20,000 clones, approximately 91% of them singletons. Sequenced material: PBMCs, taken around atezolizumab (anti-PD-L1) treatment. Receptors originate from a man between 65 and 85 years old with urothelial cancer.

This chain joins TRBV30 and TRBJ1-1; possible D gene TRBD1, 6 bases. The CDR3 totals 15 residues. Trimming took off 1 base at V and 1 base at J, with 13 bases between the two ends. Germline lookup yields CDR1 GTSNPN and CDR2 SVGIG (reference sequence). The CDR3 bases are TGTGCCTGGAGTGCCAGGGGACACCAGAACACTGAAGCTTTCTTT. It is translated as CAWSARGHQNTEAFF. Together with reference TRBV30 and TRBJ1-1, the CDR3 gives the full variable domain: SQTIHQWPATLVQPVGSPLSLECTVEGTSNPNLYWYRQAAGRGLQLLFYSVGIGQISSEVPQNLSASRPQDRQFILSSKKLLLSDSGFYLCAWSARGHQNTEAFFGQGTRLTVV.

The J gene is TRBJ2-7, the V gene TRBV2; 7 bases are shared with TRBD2. This CDR3 is built from 13 residues. V trimming: 0 bases; J trimming: 11 bases; junction bases outside the gene matches: 7. CDR1 and CDR2 (germline): SNHLY, FYNNEI. The CDR3 protein is CASSEAPSGREYF. In nucleotides, the CDR3 is TGTGCCAGCAGTGAAGCTCCCAGTGGGAGGGAGTACTTC.

The gene calls are TRBV19 and TRBJ1-5; no definite D call. Trimming removed 2 bases from V and 0 bases from J, with 8 bases in between. CDR3 length: 15 amino acids. The germline V gene has CDR1 LNHDA and CDR2 SQIVND (reference sequence). As DNA, the CDR3 is TGTGCCAGTAGTATATCTCCCTATAGCAATCAGCCCCAGCATTTT. Its translation: CASSISPYSNQPQHF.

This clone was seen just once. The V and J genes are TRBV7-9 and TRBJ2-5, with D uncertain. Germline values: CDR1 SEHNR, CDR2 FQNEAQ (reference sequence). The length of the CDR3 is 15 residues. Trimming removed 4 bases from V and 5 bases from J, with 17 bases in between. CDR3 sequence (DNA): TGTGCCAGCAGCTACTCCTGGGCCTCTATCGAGACCCAGTACTTC. Translation: CASSYSWASIETQYF.

The CDR3 sequence is CASSLSLAGPIEQFF. CDR3 coding DNA: TGCGCCAGCAGCTTGAGTCTAGCGGGGCCTATAGAGCAGTTCTTC. V and J are TRBV5-1 and TRBJ2-1; 9 bases agree with TRBD2. V shed 1 base, J shed 10 bases, and the junction held 9 bases outside the gene matches. Germline loops: CDR1 SGHRS, CDR2 YFSETQ. This CDR3 has 15 residues. Full variable domain (remainder filled in from reference TRBV5-1 and TRBJ2-1): KAGVTQTPRYLIKTRGQQVTLSCSPISGHRSVSWYQQTPGQGLQFLFEYFSETQRNKGNFPGRFSGRQFSNSRSEMNVSTLELGDSALYLCASSLSLAGPIEQFFGPGTRLTVL.

The chain carries TRBV6-5 and TRBJ1-1; D remains ambiguous. Looked up from germline, CDR1 is MNHEY and CDR2 is SVGAGI. With 8 bases removed from V and 6 bases from J, the gap between germline ends came to 16 bases. The CDR3 covers 13 residues. The CDR3, as DNA: TGTGCCAGCCAACAGCTGGCACTGGCTGAAGCTTTCTTT. It codes for CASQQLALAEAFF.

The rearrangement uses TRBV30 and TRBJ2-5; 8 bases fit TRBD2. Trimming removed 3 bases from V and 3 bases from J; junction bases left unmatched: 12. The CDR3 runs to 16 residues. CDR1 and CDR2 from the germline V gene are GTSNPN and SVGIG (reference sequence). The CDR3 region has the DNA TGTGCCTGGAGGATTAGCGGGGAGTGGGGTAAAGAGACCCAGTACTTC. Translation gives CAWRISGEWGKETQYF.

The chain joins TRBV2 to TRBJ2-3; the D is unclear. V lost 3 bases to trimming and J lost 0 bases, with 7 bases between them. This CDR3 has 14 residues. Germline V lookup: CDR1 SNHLY, CDR2 FYNNEI. The DNA for the CDR3 is TGTGCCAGCAGTGACGTTACTAGCACAGATACGCAGTATTTT. This codes for CASSDVTSTDTQYF.

The chain is built from TRBV27 and TRBJ1-2; 7 bases match TRBD1. Germline values: CDR1 MNHEY, CDR2 SMNVEV (reference sequence). The CDR3 runs 16 residues. V was clipped by 5 bases and J by 3 bases; unmatched bases: 12. DNA for the CDR3: TGTGCCAGCAGTCCCCTACCCCGGACAGGCTACTATGGCTACACCTTC. As protein: CASSPLPRTGYYGYTF.

This chain joins TRBV9 and TRBJ2-3, with D maybe TRBD1 (6 bases). The CDR3 sequence is 15 residues long. The ends were cut back, 0 bases at V and 3 bases at J, with 11 bases in the middle. Looked up from germline, CDR1 is SGDLS and CDR2 is YYNGEE. The CDR3 protein is CASSVEAGVTDTQYF. The CDR3 DNA sequence: TGTGCCAGCAGCGTAGAGGCAGGGGTAACAGATACGCAGTATTTT.

V gene TRBV29-1 combines with J gene TRBJ1-4; D unresolved. The CDR3 loop spans 12 amino acids. V lost 4 bases and J lost 8, with 11 bases in between. Germline V gene lookup returns CDR1 SQVTM and CDR2 ANQGSEA. CDR3 amino acids: CSVAGREEKLFF. In nucleotides, the CDR3 is TGCAGCGTTGCCGGGCGGGAGGAAAAACTGTTTTTT.

CDR3 in amino acids: CASTMNTEAFF. The CDR3 DNA reads as TGTGCCAGTACCATGAACACTGAAGCTTTCTTT. This chain uses TRBV19 with TRBJ1-1; D is uncertain. The CDR3 extends over 11 amino acids. V was shortened by 7 bases and J by 0 bases, with 3 bases between the two germline ends. Germline assignment: CDR1 LNHDA and CDR2 SQIVND (reference sequence).

The rearrangement links TRBV7-6 to TRBJ2-5; TRBD1 is a possible D gene (5 bases). This CDR3 region has 15 residues. Germline V lookup: CDR1 SGHVS, CDR2 FNYEAQ. Between the trimmed V and J ends, which lost 3 bases and 3 bases, there was a span of 14 bases. CDR3 in DNA: TGTGCCAGCAGCTTCCCTGGGGCAACGGAAGAGACCCAGTACTTC. Translation gives CASSFPGATEETQYF.

This clone was seen a single time. The chain carries TRBV6-1 and TRBJ2-7, with 8 bases fitting TRBD1. The V segment lost 4 bases and the J segment 5 bases; nucleotides outside the gene matches: 13. Germline values: CDR1 MNHNS, CDR2 SASEGT. The CDR3 totals 16 residues. DNA for the CDR3: TGTGCCAGCAGTGGGTACAGGGGGAGCCACTCTGACGAGCAGTACTTC. Translation gives CASSGYRGSHSDEQYF.

The chain combines TRBV6-5 with TRBJ2-3; 11 nucleotides match TRBD2. Per the germline V gene, CDR1 is MNHEY and CDR2 is SVGAGI. J gave up 1 base and V 6 bases, and 3 bases lay outside the gene matches. The CDR3 contains 15 residues. CDR3 amino acids: CASRAGLAGTDTQYF. The CDR3 nucleotides read TGTGCCAGCAGAGCGGGACTAGCGGGCACAGATACGCAGTATTTT.

The chain couples TRBV12-5 to TRBJ2-7, with a possible D match to TRBD2 (7 bases). The CDR3 is 15 residues long. In germline, CDR1 is LGHNT, CDR2 FRNRAP. V lost 4 bases, J lost 5 bases, and 18 bases lay in between. This chain's CDR3 is CASGSTGRVVNEQYF. CDR3 sequence (DNA): TGTGCTAGTGGTTCCACAGGGAGGGTGGTTAACGAGCAGTACTTC. The whole variable domain, remainder taken from reference TRBV12-5 and TRBJ2-7, is DARVTQTPRHKVTEMGQEVTMRCQPILGHNTVFWYRQTMMQGLELLAYFRNRAPLDDSGMPKDRFSAEMPDATLATLKIQPSEPRDSAVYFCASGSTGRVVNEQYFGPGTRLTVT.

This clone has a single count. The chain employs TRBV19 and TRBJ1-1, with D possibly matching TRBD1 (6 bases). Germline CDR1 reads LNHDA; CDR2 reads SQIVND (reference sequence). With 9 bases removed from V and 3 bases from J, the gap between germline ends came to 14 bases. This CDR3 is 13 amino acids long. The CDR3: CARSQGRDTEAFF. For the CDR3, the DNA is TGTGCCAGGTCACAGGGTAGGGACACTGAAGCTTTCTTT.

V usage is TRBV5-1 and J usage is TRBJ2-2; 8 bases agree with TRBD1. The CDR3 totals 16 residues. Germline V lookup: CDR1 SGHRS, CDR2 YFSETQ. The V gene end was trimmed by 4 bases and the J gene end by 0 bases; junction bases not matched to a gene: 5. CDR3 coding DNA: TGCGCCAGCAGCAGGACGACAGGGGCGAACACCGGGGAGCTGTTTTTT. Encoded protein: CASSRTTGANTGELFF.

This clone was counted between two and nine times. This chain uses TRBV7-9 with TRBJ1-4; D remains ambiguous. V dropped 4 bases and J dropped 8 bases, with 17 bases sitting between them. The CDR3 loop spans 15 amino acids. Germline V CDR1 and CDR2: SEHNR, FQNEAQ (reference sequence). CDR3 loop: CASSSASAGFEKLFF. The CDR3 DNA reads TGTGCCAGCAGCTCAGCCTCGGCGGGATTCGAAAAACTGTTTTTT.

The rearrangement joins TRBV19 to TRBJ1-3; D call uncertain. V was cut by 5 bases and J by 4 bases, with 9 bases left in between. The CDR3 loop spans 13 amino acids. Germline assignment: CDR1 LNHDA and CDR2 SQIVND (reference sequence). The CDR3 sequence is CASSSMTGNTIYF. CDR3 sequence (DNA): TGTGCCAGTAGTTCCATGACAGGAAACACCATATATTTT.

CDR3 protein: CASRMVGGSYEQYF. CDR3 in DNA: TGCGCCAGCAGGATGGTGGGGGGGTCCTACGAGCAGTACTTC. The rearrangement joins TRBV4-1 to TRBJ2-7; 7 bases match TRBD2. The CDR3 runs 14 residues. V dropped 6 bases and J dropped 1; count of bases not matched to a gene: 6. Germline V gene lookup returns CDR1 MGHRA and CDR2 YSYEKL.

This clone was picked up one time. The J gene is TRBJ2-1, the V gene TRBV6-1; TRBD2 agrees at 12 bases. Trimming at V came to 4 bases and at J to 6 bases, leaving 4 bases not matched to a gene. This CDR3 is built from 15 residues. CDR1 is MNHNS and CDR2 is SASEGT in the germline V gene. CDR3 amino acids: CASSASGGAFNEQFF. The CDR3 region has the DNA TGTGCCAGCAGTGCTAGCGGGGGGGCTTTCAATGAGCAGTTCTTC.

V usage is TRBV19 and J usage is TRBJ1-4; 11 bases agree with TRBD1. The CDR3 totals 15 residues. The germline CDR1 and CDR2 sequences are LNHDA and SQIVND (reference sequence). J was trimmed by 7 bases and V by 6 bases; bases with no gene match: 7. The CDR3 region is CASRPPGTGGEKLFF. DNA for the CDR3: TGTGCCAGTAGACCTCCGGGGACAGGGGGTGAAAAACTGTTTTTT.

The chain joins TRBV7-8 to TRBJ1-6; possible D gene TRBD1, 5 bases. The CDR3 runs 14 residues. V lost 2 bases and J lost 9, with 11 bases in between. Germline V lookup: CDR1 SGHVS, CDR2 FQNEAQ. The CDR3 DNA follows: TGTGCCAGCAGCTTATCCATGGGGCCTTCACCCCTCCACTTT. The encoded protein is CASSLSMGPSPLHF.

Within the sample, this clone is medium-sized (0.01 to 0.1%). V is TRBV29-1 and J is TRBJ2-2; 9 bases are shared with TRBD1. Trimming at V came to 7 bases and at J to 2 bases, leaving 5 bases not matched to a gene. Germline values: CDR1 SQVTM, CDR2 ANQGSEA. The CDR3 has 14 residues. The CDR3 sequence is CSAQGQGNTGELFF. CDR3 nucleotide sequence: TGCAGCGCTCAGGGACAGGGTAACACCGGGGAGCTGTTTTTT.